Each of the 11 T cell receptor beta chains below was sequenced from the same sample in a study of CD8 T cells in ankylosing spondylitis. General study findings and limits: One TCR beta motif, made up of roughly eight highly homologous variants, appeared characteristic of ankylosing spondylitis blood.

TCRdb recomputed calls from the 5' RACE reads with MiXCR, one row per CDR3 protein. Of about 390,000 distinct CDR3 sequences listed, more than 20% are singletons. For these TCRs, the target antigens are not known. Sequencing was done on a sample of blood, either unsorted or a sorted T cell fraction (not recorded which). The receptors were sampled from a male donor with ankylosing spondylitis.

This clonotype was counted only a few times. The genes are TRBV20-1 and TRBJ2-1; a weak D match, TRBD2 (5 bases). Germline V lookup: CDR1 DFQATT, CDR2 SNEGSKA (reference sequence). Trimming cost V 0 bases and J 3 bases, with 24 bases left between them. This CDR3 is 19 amino acids long. CDR3 DNA: TGCAGTGCTAGAGACCCCAATGTTGGAATGGGCGGGCGCTACAATGAGCAGTTCTTC. This sequence encodes CSARDPNVGMGGRYNEQFF.

This clonotype was recorded a few times. The chain has TRBV6-5 and TRBJ2-1; D possibly corresponds to TRBD2 (5 bases). Between the trimmed V and J ends, which lost 0 bases and 6 bases, there was a span of 9 bases. Per the germline V gene, CDR1 is MNHEY and CDR2 is SVGAGI. This CDR3 contains 14 residues. The CDR3 nucleotides read TGTGCCAGCAGTTACTCGCTAGCCATCAATGAGCAGTTCTTC. It specifies CASSYSLAINEQFF.

This clonotype was observed a handful of times. The rearrangement joins TRBV20-1 to TRBJ1-4, with 8 positions matching TRBD1. Trimming at V came to 5 bases and at J to 7 bases, leaving 6 bases not matched to a gene. The germline V gene has CDR1 DFQATT and CDR2 SNEGSKA (reference sequence). This CDR3 is built from 13 residues. Here the CDR3 reads CSALGQGGEKLFF. CDR3 sequence (DNA): TGCAGTGCTCTAGGACAGGGTGGTGAAAAACTGTTTTTT.

The chain recombines TRBV7-9 with TRBJ2-7; 7 bases line up with TRBD2. The V segment lost 5 bases and the J segment 0 bases; nucleotides outside the gene matches: 13. CDR1 and CDR2 (germline): SEHNR, FQNEAQ (reference sequence). The CDR3 spans 17 residues. CDR3 bases: TGTGCCAGCAGCCCCGTGGAGGGCGGGAGTATCTCCTACGAGCAGTACTTC. Its protein is CASSPVEGGSISYEQYF. Complete variable domain (other parts from reference TRBV7-9 and TRBJ2-7): DTGVSQNPRHKITKRGQNVTFRCDPISEHNRLYWYRQTLGQGPEFLTYFQNEAQLEKSRLLSDRFSAERPKGSFSTLEIQRTEQGDSAMYLCASSPVEGGSISYEQYFGPGTRLTVT.

This clonotype was found a few times. The chain has TRBV10-3 and TRBJ2-3, with 9 bases that match TRBD2. The V gene end was trimmed by 10 bases and the J gene end by 2 bases; junction bases not matched to a gene: 4. The CDR3 covers 13 residues. Looked up from germline, CDR1 is ENHRY and CDR2 is SYGVKD. The CDR3 loop reads CATSGTATDTQYF. DNA for the CDR3: TGTGCCACTAGCGGGACTGCCACAGATACGCAGTATTTT.

The genes are TRBV11-3 and TRBJ2-5, with TRBD1 matching 7 bases. This CDR3 spans 15 amino acids. Germline values: CDR1 SGHNT, CDR2 YENEEA. Germline trimming cut 4 bases from V and 1 base from J; bases unmatched to any gene: 6. The CDR3 DNA reads as TGTGCCAGCAGCTCGAGACAGGGAACCCAAGAGACCCAGTACTTC. Translated, it gives CASSSRQGTQETQYF.

There are a few counts of this clonotype. V usage is TRBV25-1 and J usage is TRBJ2-7; unclear D gene. This CDR3 spans 14 amino acids. The V gene's germline CDR1 is MGHDK and CDR2 SYGVNS. The V gene lost 5 bases and the J gene lost 2 bases, with 13 bases spanning the gap. The CDR3 sequence: CASSHMTQTYEQYF. The CDR3 nucleotides read TGTGCCAGCAGTCACATGACTCAGACCTACGAGCAGTACTTC.

This clonotype was counted between two and nine times. The chain is built from TRBV5-1 and TRBJ2-7; 8 positions match TRBD2. V dropped 4 bases and J dropped 5; count of bases not matched to a gene: 8. The germline gives CDR1 SGHRS, CDR2 YFSETQ. This CDR3 comprises 14 residues. The CDR3 sequence: CASSIAGFRDEQYF. The CDR3 DNA is TGCGCCAGCAGCATAGCGGGATTTAGAGACGAGCAGTACTTC.

The chain employs TRBV3-1 and TRBJ1-1; D unresolved. CDR3 length: 16 amino acids. Trimming stripped 0 bases from V and 0 bases from J, with 11 bases between. CDR1 LGHDT and CDR2 YNNKEL come from the germline V gene (reference sequence). The CDR3 sequence: CASSQDLGRLNTEAFF. The CDR3 DNA follows: TGTGCCAGCAGCCAAGATCTGGGCAGGTTGAACACTGAAGCTTTCTTT.

This clonotype was detected only a few times. This chain uses TRBV7-2 with TRBJ2-3; 7 bases are shared with TRBD2. With V trimmed by 2 bases and J by 5 bases, 10 bases remained unmatched. This CDR3 has 16 amino acids. The V gene's germline CDR1 is SGHTA and CDR2 FQGNSA. Written as DNA, the CDR3 is TGTGCCAGCAGCTTACGGGGCCGGGAGGCAGTAGATACGCAGTATTTT. This sequence encodes CASSLRGREAVDTQYF. The entire variable domain, with the rest obtained from reference TRBV7-2 and TRBJ2-3, is as follows: GAGVSQSPSNKVTEKGKDVELRCDPISGHTALYWYRQSLGQGLEFLIYFQGNSAPDKSGLPSDRFSAERTGGSVSTLTIQRTQQEDSAVYLCASSLRGREAVDTQYFGPGTRLTVL.

The gene calls are TRBV4-2 and TRBJ2-2; TRBD1 or TRBD2 may be the D gene (5 bases each). This CDR3 contains 16 residues. Trimming pared 4 bases from V and 1 base from J, leaving 13 bases between. Germline V gene sequence: CDR1 LGHNA, CDR2 YNFKEQ. CDR3 sequence: CASSPQTAENTGELFF. As DNA, the CDR3 is TGTGCCAGCAGCCCCCAGACAGCGGAGAACACCGGGGAGCTGTTTTTT.